This T cell receptor beta chain was documented in a study of CD8 T cells in Susac syndrome. This clonotype appeared a single time. The RNA, roughly 0.45 to 1 ug, was put through reverse transcription using random hexamers. It was immunoSEQ multiplex PCR that amplified TCR beta CDR3 across 54 Vbeta and 13 Jbeta. TCRdb used MiXCR to reprocess the immunoSEQ multiplex PCR reads, holding one entry per CDR3 protein. The repertoire holds 95,000 to 150,000 distinct CDR3 sequences, with 96% as singletons. The CDR3 covers 15 residues. Germline CDR1 is MGHDK and CDR2 is SYGVNS. Trimming removed 2 bases from V and 4 bases from J; junction bases left unmatched: 5.

Material: CD4+ T cells from PBMCs. The J gene is TRBJ2-7, the V gene TRBV25-1; 10 bases are a match to TRBD1. This clonotype was sampled from a human donor with Susac syndrome. This chain's CDR3 is CASSETGQGRYEQYF. CDR3 nucleotide sequence: TGTGCCAGCAGTGAAACGGGACAGGGGAGGTACGAGCAGTACTTC.